This passage covers 27 T cell receptor beta chains from one sample sequenced in a study of CD8 T cells in ankylosing spondylitis (dated by TCRdb to between 2016 and 2019). The paper as a whole reports these results and caveats: Blood from ankylosing spondylitis patients appeared to be characterized by a TCR beta motif made up of under ten highly homologous amino acid variants.

Library preparation was by 5' RACE. The instrument was an Illumina HiSeq 2500. In-frame beta chains were kept once TCRdb had trimmed the public reads at Q25 with fastp and called clones with MiXCR. Rows are combined by CDR3 protein, so each entry shows the most common genes and DNA. Recorded for this sample are roughly 700,000 distinct CDR3 sequences; 19% of them occurred a single time. Together, the top ten hold around 19% of the sample. Antigens for these TCRs are unknown. Sequenced: blood, either unsorted or a sorted T cell fraction (not recorded which). The source is a male donor with ankylosing spondylitis.

This clonotype was detected only once. V is TRBV6-5 and J is TRBJ2-2, with D unclear. The CDR3 contains 14 residues. Germline V gene sequence: CDR1 MNHEY, CDR2 SVGAGI. The V end lost 1 base, the J end lost 5 bases, and 8 bases lay between the germline ends. CDR3 nucleotides: TGTGCCAGCAGTTACTGGGCTGGTACCGGGGAGCTGTTTTTT. This gives the protein CASSYWAGTGELFF.

The chain combines TRBV5-5 with TRBJ1-5, with no clear D. Trimming took off 3 bases at V and 5 bases at J, with 12 bases between the two ends. This CDR3 region has 14 residues. Germline CDR1 is SGHKS and CDR2 is YYEKEE (reference sequence). CDR3 nucleotide sequence: TGTGCCAGCAGCTATGGTGCAGGTCATCAGCCCCAGCATTTT. Translating gives CASSYGAGHQPQHF.

V usage is TRBV7-2 and J usage is TRBJ1-6; D uncertain. CDR3 size: 15 residues. Germline CDR1 and CDR2: SGHTA and FQGNSA. Trimming stripped 2 bases from V and 9 bases from J, with 14 bases between. The DNA for the CDR3 is TGTGCCAGCAGCTTATTACAGAACCTGGGTTCACCCCTCCACTTT. It translates to CASSLLQNLGSPLHF.

The table lists this clonotype with a few counts. The chain links TRBV4-1 to TRBJ1-2; the D gene is possibly TRBD1 (5 bases). This CDR3 is 15 amino acids long. Germline V gene lookup returns CDR1 MGHRA and CDR2 YSYEKL. Trimming left V 4 bases short and J 3 bases short, with 15 bases between. CDR3 region: CASSLGPGNDYGYTF. The CDR3 DNA is TGCGCCAGCAGCCTGGGACCGGGAAACGACTATGGCTACACCTTC.

J is TRBJ2-3 and V is TRBV29-1; TRBD1 agrees at 8 bases. The CDR3 has 14 residues. The J segment lost 0 bases and the V segment lost 8 bases, leaving 7 bases of the junction unmatched. Germline assignment: CDR1 SQVTM and CDR2 ANQGSEA. CDR3 in DNA: TGCAGCTCTTGGACAGGGACTAGCACAGATACGCAGTATTTT. Translated, it gives CSSWTGTSTDTQYF.

V and J are TRBV7-9 and TRBJ2-7; 7 bases agree with TRBD1. In germline, CDR1 is SEHNR, CDR2 FQNEAQ (reference sequence). Unmatched junction bases numbered 11, after V lost 4 bases and J lost 2 bases. CDR3 size: 16 residues. The CDR3, as DNA: TGTGCCAGCAGCTCACACCTCTCCGGGACAGCCTACGAGCAGTACTTC. Protein: CASSSHLSGTAYEQYF.

The genes are TRBV12-3 or TRBV12-4 and TRBJ1-5, with D perhaps TRBD1 (6 bases). V lost 6 bases and J 4 bases, leaving 16 bases between the germline ends. The length of the CDR3 is 15 residues. CDR3 nucleotides: TGTGCCAGCAGGGAGCAGGGGATGTCAAATCAGCCCCAGCATTTT. This gives the protein CASREQGMSNQPQHF.

CDR3: CASRLRAGEGNEQFF. CDR3 coding DNA: TGTGCCAGCAGGTTGAGGGCGGGGGAAGGGAATGAGCAGTTCTTC. The V and J genes are TRBV12-3 or TRBV12-4 and TRBJ2-1, with 7 bases identical to TRBD2. This CDR3 comprises 15 residues. The junction had 12 bases not matched to a gene; V was cut back by 6 bases and J by 7 bases.

The chain joins TRBV4-3 to TRBJ2-3; TRBD2 matches at 7 bases. The ends lost 1 base at V and 0 bases at J; junction bases unmatched: 7. Germline V CDR1 and CDR2: LGHNA, YSLEER. This CDR3 comprises 17 residues. The CDR3 sequence is CASSQVHGGSSTDTQYF. The CDR3 DNA reads as TGCGCCAGCAGCCAAGTGCATGGCGGGAGTAGCACAGATACGCAGTATTTT.

In its sample, this clonotype was seen a few times. This chain links TRBV3-1 with TRBJ2-1; D gene unclear. Per germline, CDR1 LGHDT and CDR2 YNNKEL (reference sequence). Between the trimmed V and J ends, which lost 2 bases and 9 bases, there was a span of 5 bases. The CDR3 loop spans 11 amino acids. The CDR3 here is CASSQRREQFF. In nucleotides, the CDR3 is TGTGCCAGCAGCCAAAGACGTGAGCAGTTCTTC.

This clonotype has only a few counts. The chain uses TRBV2 and TRBJ2-7; D is ambiguous. The CDR3 length is 14 residues. The V end was cut by 4 bases, the J end by 0 bases, with 10 bases between. Germline V gives CDR1 SNHLY, CDR2 FYNNEI. CDR3 sequence (DNA): TGTGCCAGCAGTGCTTTTAGGAGCTCCTACGAGCAGTACTTC. Protein: CASSAFRSSYEQYF.

This clonotype appeared once. This chain uses TRBV27 with TRBJ2-7; 7 positions agree with TRBD2. The V gene end was trimmed by 0 bases and the J gene end by 9 bases; junction bases not matched to a gene: 11. The CDR3 spans 15 residues. Germline loops: CDR1 MNHEY, CDR2 SMNVEV (reference sequence). The CDR3: CASSLSHTPLATQYF. The CDR3 DNA reads TGTGCCAGCAGTTTATCCCATACCCCACTAGCGACGCAGTACTTC.

In its sample, this clonotype was seen a few times. The CDR3: CASSHQGGSINEQFF. The DNA for the CDR3 is TGTGCCAGCTCACATCAAGGGGGGTCAATCAATGAGCAGTTCTTC. This chain uses TRBV18 with TRBJ2-1; either TRBD1 or TRBD2 may fit D (6 bases each). With 4 bases removed from V and 6 bases from J, the gap between germline ends came to 16 bases. This CDR3 is built from 15 residues. Germline CDR1 is KGHSH and CDR2 is LQKENI.

This sequence joins TRBV29-1 and TRBJ2-3; 7 bases map to TRBD2. Germline CDR1 is SQVTM and CDR2 is ANQGSEA. V lost 4 bases to trimming and J lost 4 bases; unmatched junction nucleotides: 2. The CDR3 has 12 amino acids. Written as DNA, the CDR3 is TGCAGCGTTGGCGGGAGTGCAGATACGCAGTATTTT. Its translation is CSVGGSADTQYF.

A few counts support this clonotype. This chain uses TRBV27 with TRBJ1-2; 7 bases line up with TRBD1. This CDR3 is 14 amino acids long. V was pared by 5 bases and J by 4 bases, with 7 bases of the junction left unmatched. CDR1 and CDR2 (germline): MNHEY, SMNVEV (reference sequence). The CDR3 bases are TGTGCCAGCAGTCCCGCCGACAGGGTCTATGGCTACACCTTC. It specifies CASSPADRVYGYTF.

This clonotype has more than one count but fewer than ten. J is TRBJ2-1 and V is TRBV5-4; 9 bases match TRBD2. The CDR3 is 16 residues long. Germline CDR1 and CDR2: SGHNT and YYREEE (reference sequence). V trimming: 0 bases; J trimming: 7 bases; junction bases outside the gene matches: 8. CDR3 nucleotide sequence: TGTGCCAGCAGCTTGGAACGCGGGAGGGCCTCTAATGAGCAGTTCTTC. It translates to CASSLERGRASNEQFF.

The rearrangement joins TRBV2 to TRBJ2-3; 8 bases are a match to TRBD2. Germline V lookup: CDR1 SNHLY, CDR2 FYNNEI. The V and J ends lost 6 bases and 0 bases, in that order; junction bases with no gene match: 2. The CDR3 extends over 14 amino acids. CDR3 in amino acids: CASRVAGSTDTQYF. The CDR3 DNA reads TGTGCCAGCAGAGTAGCGGGAAGCACAGATACGCAGTATTTT.

CDR3 nucleotides: TGTGCCTGGAGTGACGGGCGTACGAACAATGAGCAGTTCTTC. Protein: CAWSDGRTNNEQFF. The chain combines TRBV30 with TRBJ2-1; D is uncertain. The CDR3 has 14 amino acids. Germline CDR1 and CDR2: GTSNPN and SVGIG (reference sequence). Trimming took 1 base from V and 5 from J, leaving 12 bases between them.

This chain connects TRBV15 to TRBJ2-1; 7 bases align to TRBD1. The CDR3 contains 17 residues. Looked up from germline, CDR1 is LNHNV and CDR2 is YYDKDF (reference sequence). Trimming took 1 base from V and 5 from J; bases not matched to a gene: 11. The CDR3: CATSRGGTGQRNNEQFF. DNA of the CDR3: TGTGCCACCAGCAGAGGGGGAACGGGACAGAGAAACAATGAGCAGTTCTTC.

The chain couples TRBV20-1 to TRBJ2-2; TRBD2 aligns across 7 bases. Germline CDR1 reads DFQATT; CDR2 reads SNEGSKA (reference sequence). The V gene end was trimmed by 2 bases and the J gene end by 4 bases; junction bases not matched to a gene: 19. CDR3 length: 19 amino acids. In nucleotides, the CDR3 is TGCAGTGCTAGAAAGGAACTGACTAGCCCCGAAACGTTCACCGGGGAGCTGTTTTTT. Residues: CSARKELTSPETFTGELFF.

The J gene is TRBJ2-5, the V gene TRBV24-1; TRBD2 aligns across 11 bases. The V gene end was trimmed by 4 bases and the J gene end by 3 bases; junction bases not matched to a gene: 3. Germline V gives CDR1 KGHDR, CDR2 SFDVKD. The CDR3 length is 15 residues. The CDR3 reads CATSDVTSGKETQYF. The DNA for the CDR3 is TGTGCCACCAGTGACGTGACTAGCGGGAAAGAGACCCAGTACTTC.

The table lists this clonotype with many counts. The rearrangement links TRBV12-3 or TRBV12-4 to TRBJ1-5; 9 nucleotides agree with TRBD1. With 1 base clipped from V and 2 bases from J, the junction kept 3 bases outside the gene matches. The CDR3 is made up of 16 amino acids. The CDR3 nucleotides read TGTGCCAGCAGTTTAGGGGGACAGGGAGGCAATCAGCCCCAGCATTTT. Encoded protein: CASSLGGQGGNQPQHF.

The chain couples TRBV5-1 to TRBJ1-2, with 8 bases lining up with TRBD1. The CDR3 runs 15 residues. With V trimmed by 4 bases and J by 1 base, 6 bases remained unmatched. Per germline, CDR1 SGHRS and CDR2 YFSETQ. The CDR3 coding sequence is TGCGCCAGCAGCGGAGGGACAGGTGATAACTATGGCTACACCTTC. Translation gives CASSGGTGDNYGYTF.

This clonotype was seen a few times. The genes are TRBV7-3 and TRBJ2-5, with TRBD2 matching over 9 bases. This CDR3 is 15 amino acids long. Germline lookup yields CDR1 SGHTA and CDR2 FQGTGA. Unmatched junction bases numbered 2, after V lost 1 base and J lost 2 bases. CDR3 in DNA: TGTGCCAGCAGCTTAAATGCGGGAGGGCAAGAGACCCAGTACTTC. Amino acids: CASSLNAGGQETQYF.

This rearrangement joins TRBV29-1 to TRBJ2-3, with 9 bases matching TRBD1. CDR1 is SQVTM, CDR2 ANQGSEA, per germline. CDR3 length: 13 residues. V dropped 7 bases and J dropped 4; count of bases not matched to a gene: 6. The CDR3 bases are TGCAGCGCACGTACAGGGGGCCCAGATACGCAGTATTTT. Its translation is CSARTGGPDTQYF.

The chain combines TRBV15 with TRBJ1-2; D gene ambiguous. Trimming took 3 bases from V and 4 from J, leaving 18 bases between them. Per germline, CDR1 LNHNV and CDR2 YYDKDF (reference sequence). This CDR3 has 16 amino acids. In DNA, the CDR3 is TGTGCCACCAGCAGCGGCCCCCCGGAGATGGGCTATGGCTACACCTTC. Translated, it gives CATSSGPPEMGYGYTF.

This clonotype showed up just a few times. The V gene is TRBV20-1, the J gene TRBJ1-1; tentatively, D is TRBD1 (5 bases). The CDR3 has 11 residues. Germline CDR1 DFQATT, CDR2 SNEGSKA (reference sequence). V lost 5 bases, J lost 9 bases, and 13 bases lay in between. The CDR3 is CSAWTFNQAFF. The DNA of the CDR3 is TGCAGTGCTTGGACATTTAATCAAGCTTTCTTT.